Described below is a single TCR beta chain sequence and its context. The target antigen is unknown. This CDR3 has 14 residues. Trimming cost V 3 bases and J 5 bases, with 14 bases left between them. Germline V lookup: CDR1 ENHRY, CDR2 SYGVKD. The record originates from a study of T-cell reconstitution after alpha-beta-depleted transplantation in children. Study-wide findings and caveats: Reported findings indicate that, about two months after transplant, alpha-beta T cells came from several hundred expanded clones, which were derived from non-depleted graft cells. T cells produced anew were the main source of T-cell counts and diversity one year after transplant. Surviving recipient T cells and thymic progenitors produced the high day-60 TCRbeta diversity seen in some patients.

Unique molecular identifiers were incorporated during preparation of the TCRbeta library. TCRdb fed the PCR reads into MiXCR, producing one record per CDR3 protein. The table shows hundreds of thousands of distinct CDR3 sequences, with more than 20% occurring only once. The chain recombines TRBV10-3 with TRBJ2-7; D is perhaps TRBD1 (6 bases). This specimen was PBMCs, mostly from graft donor cells, taken 360 days after TCRalphabeta/CD19-depleted stem cell transplant. The source of this sequence is a boy under two years old who had a stem cell transplant for acute myeloid leukemia, so the T cells may come from the graft donor. CDR3 protein: CAISDPDRFHEQYF. DNA of the CDR3: TGTGCCATCAGTGACCCTGACAGGTTCCACGAGCAGTACTTC.